This T cell receptor beta chain was found in a study of T cell changes during pregnancy in multiple sclerosis. Measured with immunoSEQ multiplex PCR; TCRdb has only the in-frame clones, and not every one. The table includes about 13,000 clones, 85% to 90% detected once. The CDR3 totals 15 residues. Germline V CDR1 and CDR2: SNHLY, FYNNEI. J lost 7 bases, V lost 6 bases, and 10 bases had no gene match. The starting material was CD8+ T cells from peripheral blood mononuclear cells, obtained after pregnancy. The chain uses TRBV2 and TRBJ2-2; 8 nucleotides match TRBD2. This TCR derives from a female donor in good health, enrolled as a control in a pregnancy study. The DNA for the CDR3 is TGTGCCAGCAGCAACCCGGGACTAGATTACGGGGAGCTGTTTTTT. Translating it yields CASSNPGLDYGELFF.